The 12 T cell receptor beta chains presented below share a single source sample, sequenced in a study of blood T cells in healthy people across ages. The authors ran a second PCR of 7 to 11 cycles using a sample-barcoded 5' primer and a J-beta primer mix. MiXCR was run by TCRdb on the 5' RACE reads, yielding one entry per CDR3 protein. The data contain over 700,000 distinct CDR3 sequences, approximately 25% of them singletons. In addition, the sample was reused for a study of T cells of mothers and their children.

Sample: blood. The receptors were gathered from a boy between 5 and 17 years old in good health.

The gene calls are TRBV19 and TRBJ2-1; D ambiguous. The CDR3 length is 13 residues. Germline V CDR1 and CDR2: LNHDA, SQIVND (reference sequence). The V and J ends lost 2 bases and 4 bases respectively, with 6 bases between them. Here the CDR3 reads CASSITEYNEQFF. The DNA for the CDR3 is TGTGCCAGTAGTATAACCGAGTACAATGAGCAGTTCTTC.

Only a few counts were recorded for this clonotype. The chain recombines TRBV12-3 or TRBV12-4 with TRBJ2-7; 9 nucleotides align to TRBD1. The CDR3 length is 14 residues. V shed 6 bases, J shed 8 bases, and the junction held 11 bases outside the gene matches. The CDR3 region has the DNA TGTGCCAGCAGAACACAGGGGGCGTTGGGGAAGCAGTACTTC. It translates to CASRTQGALGKQYF.

This chain's CDR3 is CSAESIVVALTDTQYF. CDR3 bases: TGCAGCGCCGAATCGATCGTGGTAGCTCTGACAGATACGCAGTATTTT. The chain couples TRBV29-1 to TRBJ2-3; D uncertain. The germline CDR1 and CDR2 sequences are SQVTM and ANQGSEA. The germline V and J ends were trimmed by 7 bases and 3 bases, with 23 bases remaining between them. The CDR3 is made up of 16 amino acids.

The rearrangement links TRBV12-3 or TRBV12-4 to TRBJ2-7; possibly TRBD1 or TRBD2 for D (5 bases each). This CDR3 comprises 13 residues. V shed 10 bases and J shed 7 bases, with 20 bases lying between them. The CDR3 region has the DNA TGTGCCACCCAGGCAGGGCTGAGAGGGGAGCAGTACTTC. It specifies CATQAGLRGEQYF.

The chain is built from TRBV29-1 and TRBJ1-2; D unclear. V was clipped by 5 bases and J by 8 bases, with 18 bases between them. CDR1 is SQVTM, CDR2 ANQGSEA, per germline. This CDR3 region has 13 residues. DNA of the CDR3: TGCAGCGTTAGACCAGACGGAGGTGGGGGCTACACCTTC. Its protein product is CSVRPDGGGGYTF.

This sequence joins TRBV5-4 and TRBJ2-1, with 9 bases matching TRBD2. The CDR3 runs to 19 residues. V dropped 4 bases and J dropped 2; count of bases not matched to a gene: 16. Germline CDR1 reads SGHNT; CDR2 reads YYREEE (reference sequence). CDR3 loop: CASSPPRPASGTAYNEQFF. The CDR3 nucleotides are TGTGCCAGCAGCCCCCCCCGTCCGGCTAGCGGGACCGCCTACAATGAGCAGTTCTTC.

This clonotype was recorded a few times. The rearrangement joins TRBV7-8 to TRBJ2-5; D is perhaps TRBD2 (6 bases). The end of the DNA aligns better with TRBJ2-1, so the J call may be wrong. Germline V CDR1 and CDR2: SGHVS, FQNEAQ. This CDR3 has 18 residues. CDR3 protein: CASSLKVLREGTYNEQFF. The CDR3 coding sequence is TGTGCCAGCAGCTTAAAAGTTTTGCGGGAAGGGACCTACAATGAGCAGTTCTTC.

This clonotype was counted only a few times. The chain links TRBV19 to TRBJ1-1; D is perhaps TRBD1 (6 bases). The germline CDR1 and CDR2 sequences are LNHDA and SQIVND (reference sequence). The CDR3 has 16 amino acids. With 0 bases removed from V and 4 bases from J, the gap between germline ends came to 15 bases. CDR3 region: CASSIDIGGYPTEAFF. CDR3 in DNA: TGTGCCAGTAGTATAGATATCGGGGGCTACCCCACTGAAGCTTTCTTT.

The J gene is TRBJ2-4, the V gene TRBV3-1; 10 nucleotides match TRBD1. V lost 2 bases to trimming and J lost 7 bases; unmatched junction nucleotides: 11. CDR1 and CDR2 (germline): LGHDT, YNNKEL (reference sequence). The CDR3 covers 17 residues. The CDR3: CASSQLTPRDRGNIQYF. In nucleotides, the CDR3 is TGTGCCAGCAGCCAACTAACCCCCCGGGACAGGGGTAACATTCAGTACTTC.

This clonotype was counted only a few times. The rearrangement links TRBV5-1 to TRBJ2-1, with D possibly matching TRBD2 (6 bases). CDR1 and CDR2 from the germline V gene are SGHRS and YFSETQ. The CDR3 totals 15 residues. Trimming stripped 0 bases from V and 4 bases from J, with 11 bases between. The CDR3: CASSLDGSGYNEQFF. The CDR3 nucleotides read TGCGCCAGCAGCTTGGACGGGAGCGGATACAATGAGCAGTTCTTC. The full variable domain, with the rest looked up from reference TRBV5-1 and TRBJ2-1, is KAGVTQTPRYLIKTRGQQVTLSCSPISGHRSVSWYQQTPGQGLQFLFEYFSETQRNKGNFPGRFSGRQFSNSRSEMNVSTLELGDSALYLCASSLDGSGYNEQFFGPGTRLTVL.

This clonotype appeared a few times. This chain links TRBV7-2 with TRBJ2-7; 7 bases agree with TRBD1. Per the germline V gene, CDR1 is SGHTA and CDR2 is FQGNSA. The trim removed 4 bases at V and 3 bases at J, leaving 3 bases unmatched. This CDR3 comprises 13 residues. CDR3 in amino acids: CASSSGQVYEQYF. CDR3 nucleotide sequence: TGTGCCAGCAGCTCTGGACAGGTCTACGAGCAGTACTTC.

A few counts support this clonotype. The chain links TRBV5-1 to TRBJ2-3; no definite D call. CDR3 length: 16 amino acids. Trimming took 0 bases from V and 0 from J, leaving 11 bases between them. Germline V CDR1 and CDR2: SGHRS, YFSETQ. Here the CDR3 DNA reads TGCGCCAGCAGCTTGGGACAAATTACTAGCACAGATACGCAGTATTTT. This encodes CASSLGQITSTDTQYF.